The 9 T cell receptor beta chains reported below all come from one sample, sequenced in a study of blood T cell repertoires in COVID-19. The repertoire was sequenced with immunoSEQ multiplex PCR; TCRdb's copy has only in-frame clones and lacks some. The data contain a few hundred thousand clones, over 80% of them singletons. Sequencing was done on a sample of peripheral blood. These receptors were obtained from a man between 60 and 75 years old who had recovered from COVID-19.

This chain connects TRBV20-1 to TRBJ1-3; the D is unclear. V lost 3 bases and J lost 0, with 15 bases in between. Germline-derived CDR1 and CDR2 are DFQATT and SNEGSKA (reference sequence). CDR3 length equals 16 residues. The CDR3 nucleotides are TGCAGTGCTAGTTATGAGTCCGCTCTCTCTGGAAACACCATATATTTT. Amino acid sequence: CSASYESALSGNTIYF.

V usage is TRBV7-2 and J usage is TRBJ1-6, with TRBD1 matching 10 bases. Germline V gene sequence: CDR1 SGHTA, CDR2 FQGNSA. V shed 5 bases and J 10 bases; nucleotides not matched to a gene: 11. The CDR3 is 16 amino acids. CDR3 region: CASSISGQGVKSPLHF. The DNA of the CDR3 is TGTGCCAGCAGCATCTCCGGACAGGGGGTGAAGTCACCCCTCCACTTT.

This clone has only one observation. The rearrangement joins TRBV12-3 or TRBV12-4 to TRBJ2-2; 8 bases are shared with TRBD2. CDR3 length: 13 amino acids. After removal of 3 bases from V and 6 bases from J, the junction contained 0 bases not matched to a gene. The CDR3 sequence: CASSFGGAGELFF. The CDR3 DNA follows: TGTGCCAGCAGTTTCGGGGGGGCCGGGGAGCTGTTTTTT.

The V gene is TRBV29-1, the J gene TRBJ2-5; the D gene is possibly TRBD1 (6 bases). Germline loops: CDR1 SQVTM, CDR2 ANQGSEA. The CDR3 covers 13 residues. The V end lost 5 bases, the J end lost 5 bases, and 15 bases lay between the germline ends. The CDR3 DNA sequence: TGCAGCGTTTTCACAGGGTTTACGGAGACCCAGTACTTC. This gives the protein CSVFTGFTETQYF.

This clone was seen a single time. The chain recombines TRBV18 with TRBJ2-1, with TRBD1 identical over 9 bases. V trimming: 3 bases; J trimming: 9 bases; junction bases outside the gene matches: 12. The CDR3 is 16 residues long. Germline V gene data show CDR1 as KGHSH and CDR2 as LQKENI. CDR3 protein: CASSPSKTGGKGEQFF. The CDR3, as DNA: TGTGCCAGCTCACCTTCGAAGACAGGGGGTAAGGGTGAGCAGTTCTTC.

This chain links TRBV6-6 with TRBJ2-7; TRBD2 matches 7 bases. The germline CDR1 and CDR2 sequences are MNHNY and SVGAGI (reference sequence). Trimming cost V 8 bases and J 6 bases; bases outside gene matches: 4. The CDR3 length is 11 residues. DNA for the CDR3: TGTGCCAGCCAAGGGAGGGGCGAGCAGTACTTC. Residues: CASQGRGEQYF.

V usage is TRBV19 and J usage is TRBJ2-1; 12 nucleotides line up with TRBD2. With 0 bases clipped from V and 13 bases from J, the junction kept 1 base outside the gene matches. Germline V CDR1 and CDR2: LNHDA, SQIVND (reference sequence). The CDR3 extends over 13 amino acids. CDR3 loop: CASSIETSGSQFF. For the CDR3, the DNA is TGTGCCAGTAGTATAGAGACTAGCGGGAGTCAGTTCTTC.

Here the CDR3 reads CASSQESGGPPYNEQFF. CDR3 coding DNA: TGTGCCAGCAGCCAAGAAAGCGGGGGACCTCCATACAATGAGCAGTTCTTC. The genes are TRBV3-1 (or the pseudogene TRBV3-2) and TRBJ2-1, with 8 positions matching TRBD2. CDR3 length: 17 residues. Germline CDR1 reads LGHDT; CDR2 reads YNNKEL (reference sequence). V was pared by 0 bases and J by 4 bases, with 8 bases of the junction left unmatched.

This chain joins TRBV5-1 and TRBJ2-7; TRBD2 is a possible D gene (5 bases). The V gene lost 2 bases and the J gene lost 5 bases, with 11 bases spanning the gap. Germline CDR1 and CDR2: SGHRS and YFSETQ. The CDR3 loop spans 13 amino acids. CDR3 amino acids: CASSFGVINEQYF. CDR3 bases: TGCGCCAGCAGCTTCGGGGTAATCAACGAGCAGTACTTC.